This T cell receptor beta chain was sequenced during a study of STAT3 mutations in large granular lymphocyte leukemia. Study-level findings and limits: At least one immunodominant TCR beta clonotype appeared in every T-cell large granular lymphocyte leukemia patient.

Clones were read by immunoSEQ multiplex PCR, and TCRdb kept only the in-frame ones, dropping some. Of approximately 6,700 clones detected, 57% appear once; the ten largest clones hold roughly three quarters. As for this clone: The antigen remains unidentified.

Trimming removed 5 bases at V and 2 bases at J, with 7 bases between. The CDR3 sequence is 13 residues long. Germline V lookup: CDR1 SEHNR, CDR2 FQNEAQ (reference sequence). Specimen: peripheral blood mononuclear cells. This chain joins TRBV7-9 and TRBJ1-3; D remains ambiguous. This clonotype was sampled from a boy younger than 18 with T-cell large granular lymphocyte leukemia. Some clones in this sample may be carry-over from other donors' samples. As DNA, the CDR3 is TGTGCCAGCAGCCCGGACCCTGGAAACACCATATATTTT. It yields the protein CASSPDPGNTIYF.